The entry below gives a single T cell receptor beta chain sequence along with its context. Both 60 Vbeta primers and 13 Jbeta primers went into the PCR. Clones were sequenced by immunoSEQ multiplex PCR, and TCRdb holds only the in-frame ones, with some missing. The sample has about 190,000 clones, about four fifths seen once. This entry comes from a study of cytomegalovirus exposure and HLA in healthy donors. Germline V lookup: CDR1 SGHTA, CDR2 FQGTGA. The CDR3 sequence is 16 residues long. The junction had 4 bases not matched to a gene; V was cut back by 1 base and J by 4 bases. The chain joins TRBV7-3 to TRBJ2-3; 11 bases are a match to TRBD2. Sequenced material: PBMCs. The clonotype originates from a man aged 30-40 years in good health and CMV-seropositive. The CDR3: CASSLRVAGGPDTQYF. CDR3 DNA: TGTGCCAGCAGCTTAAGGGTAGCGGGAGGGCCAGATACGCAGTATTTT.